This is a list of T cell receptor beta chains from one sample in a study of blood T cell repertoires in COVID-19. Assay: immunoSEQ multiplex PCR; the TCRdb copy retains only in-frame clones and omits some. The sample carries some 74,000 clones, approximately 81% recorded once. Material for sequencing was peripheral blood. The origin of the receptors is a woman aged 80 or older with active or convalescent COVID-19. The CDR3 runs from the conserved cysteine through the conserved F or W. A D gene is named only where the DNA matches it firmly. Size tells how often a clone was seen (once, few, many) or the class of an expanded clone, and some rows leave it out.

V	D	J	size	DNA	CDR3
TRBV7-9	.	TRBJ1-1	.	TGTGCCAGCAGCCTAGAGACAGCCATGAACACTGAAGCTTTCTTT	CASSLETAMNTEAFF
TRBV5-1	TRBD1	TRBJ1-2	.	TGCGCCAGCAGCACGGGACAGGGAGCTAACTATGGCTACACCTTC	CASSTGQGANYGYTF
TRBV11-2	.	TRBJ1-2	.	TGTGCCAGCAGCAACGCCGGGACATATACTAACTATGGCTACACCTTC	CASSNAGTYTNYGYTF
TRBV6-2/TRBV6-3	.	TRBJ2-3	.	TGTGCCAGCAGTTACGTGGGTAGCGGCTCCCAAAATACGCAGTATTTT	CASSYVGSGSQNTQYF
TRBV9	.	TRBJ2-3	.	TGTGCCAGCAGCGTAGAAAGCCCCCAGGTGCAGTATTTT	CASSVESPQVQYF
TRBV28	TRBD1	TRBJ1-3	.	TGTGCCAGCAGTCCAAGGACAGGGAGGGGAGGAAACACCATATATTTT	CASSPRTGRGGNTIYF
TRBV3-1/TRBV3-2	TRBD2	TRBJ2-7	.	TGTGCCAGCAGCCAAATCCACCGGGGGGAAACCGAGCAGTACTTC	CASSQIHRGETEQYF
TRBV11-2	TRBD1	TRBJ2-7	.	TGTGCCAGCAGCCTGCAACAGGGGGCGAGGTACGAGCAGTACTTC	CASSLQQGARYEQYF
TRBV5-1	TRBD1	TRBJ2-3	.	TGCGCCAGCAGCTTCGACAGGGGCACAGATACGCAGTATTTT	CASSFDRGTDTQYF
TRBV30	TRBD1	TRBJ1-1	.	TGTGCCTGGACGACAGGGGCGGCCGGAGTGTGGGCTTTCTTT	CAWTTGAAGVWAFF
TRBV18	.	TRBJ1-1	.	TGTGCCAGCTCACCATTAGATATGAACACTGAAGCTTTCTTT	CASSPLDMNTEAFF
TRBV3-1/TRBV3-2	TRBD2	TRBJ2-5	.	TGTGCCAGCAGCCCATTGCAGGGACTAGCGGGGATCCGAGAGACCCAGTACTTC	CASSPLQGLAGIRETQYF
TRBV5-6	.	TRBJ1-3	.	TGTGCCAGCAGCTTGGGAGTCGGGAACACCATATATTTT	CASSLGVGNTIYF
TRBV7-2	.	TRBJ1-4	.	TGTGCCAGCAGCTTTTTCGGAGCTAATGAAAAACTGTTTTTT	CASSFFGANEKLFF
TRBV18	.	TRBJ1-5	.	TGTGCCAGCTCACCGGGCGGATGGTATAAGGGGGGGAATAGCAATCAGCCCCAGCATTTT	CASSPGGWYKGGNSNQPQHF
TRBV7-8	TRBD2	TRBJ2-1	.	TGTGCCAGCAGCACGACTAGCGGGGGGTTCGATGAGCAGTTCTTC	CASSTTSGGFDEQFF
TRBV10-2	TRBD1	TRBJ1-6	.	TGCGCCAGCAGACACCCAGACAGGGATAGAAATTCACCCCTCCACTTT	CASRHPDRDRNSPLHF
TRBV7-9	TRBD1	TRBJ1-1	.	TGTGCCAGCAGCCCCAACGACAGGGGAGCTTTCTTT	CASSPNDRGAFF
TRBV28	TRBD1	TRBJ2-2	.	TGTGCCAGCAGTTTAACAGGGGGCGGCACCGGGGAGCTGTTTTTT	CASSLTGGGTGELFF
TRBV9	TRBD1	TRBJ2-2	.	TGTGCCAGCAGCGTACAGATAGGGGGGACAGGGGCCTTGAGCGCGAACACCGGGGAGCTGTTTTTT	CASSVQIGGTGALSANTGELFF
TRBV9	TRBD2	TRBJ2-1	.	TGTGCCAGCAGCGGGAGCGGGGGCCGAGGGAATGAGCAGTTCTTC	CASSGSGGRGNEQFF
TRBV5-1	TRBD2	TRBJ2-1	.	TGCGCCAGCAGCCTAACTAGCGACAAAGGTCTGGGTGAGCAGTTCTTC	CASSLTSDKGLGEQFF
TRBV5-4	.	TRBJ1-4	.	TGTGCCAGCAGCAAAGCGGGATCTACTAATGAAAAACTGTTTTTT	CASSKAGSTNEKLFF
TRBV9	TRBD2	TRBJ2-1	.	TGTGCCAGCAGCGTAATGGGACTAGCGGTCAGCTCCTACAATGAGCAGTTCTTC	CASSVMGLAVSSYNEQFF
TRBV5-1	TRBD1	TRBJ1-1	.	TGCGCCAGCAGCGCGGACAGGGGGTGGGCTTTCTTT	CASSADRGWAFF
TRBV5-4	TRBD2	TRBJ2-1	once	TGTGCCAGCAGCTTGGCACTAGCGGGGCCCAATGAGCAGTTCTTC	CASSLALAGPNEQFF
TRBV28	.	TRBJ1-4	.	TGTGCCAGCATACCGCTCCTGGGCAGGGAACAGAACGAAAAACTGTTTTTT	CASIPLLGREQNEKLFF
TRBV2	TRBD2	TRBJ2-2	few	TGTGCCAGCAGGAAAGCGGGAGGGAACACCGGGGAGCTGTTTTTT	CASRKAGGNTGELFF
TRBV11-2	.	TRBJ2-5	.	TGTGCCAGCAGCTTACCCCCGGCACGTTCGGGGGAGACCCAGTACTTC	CASSLPPARSGETQYF
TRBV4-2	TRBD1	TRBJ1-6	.	TGTGCCAGCAGCCCCCGACAGGGAGATTCACCCCTCCACTTT	CASSPRQGDSPLHF
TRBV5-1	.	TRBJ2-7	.	TGCGCCAGCAGCTTTTTGAGGGGGTCCGGCGAGCAGTACTTC	CASSFLRGSGEQYF
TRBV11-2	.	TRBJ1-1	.	TGTGCCAGCAGCTTATCCGGCGGAGAAGCTTTCTTT	CASSLSGGEAFF
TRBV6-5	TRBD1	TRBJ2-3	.	TGTGCCAGCAGTTACTCGAACAGGGGGCACGATACGCAGTATTTT	CASSYSNRGHDTQYF
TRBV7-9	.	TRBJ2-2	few	TGTGCCATTCAGTCCTCCGGGGAGCTGTTTTTT	CAIQSSGELFF
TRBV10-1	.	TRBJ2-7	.	TGCGCCCTATACGGGGGGCTGAGATACGAGCAGTACTTC	CALYGGLRYEQYF
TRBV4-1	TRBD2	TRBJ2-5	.	TGCGCCAGCAGCCAAGAGGGCTCGCCTAGCGGGACCCAAGAGACCCAGTACTTC	CASSQEGSPSGTQETQYF